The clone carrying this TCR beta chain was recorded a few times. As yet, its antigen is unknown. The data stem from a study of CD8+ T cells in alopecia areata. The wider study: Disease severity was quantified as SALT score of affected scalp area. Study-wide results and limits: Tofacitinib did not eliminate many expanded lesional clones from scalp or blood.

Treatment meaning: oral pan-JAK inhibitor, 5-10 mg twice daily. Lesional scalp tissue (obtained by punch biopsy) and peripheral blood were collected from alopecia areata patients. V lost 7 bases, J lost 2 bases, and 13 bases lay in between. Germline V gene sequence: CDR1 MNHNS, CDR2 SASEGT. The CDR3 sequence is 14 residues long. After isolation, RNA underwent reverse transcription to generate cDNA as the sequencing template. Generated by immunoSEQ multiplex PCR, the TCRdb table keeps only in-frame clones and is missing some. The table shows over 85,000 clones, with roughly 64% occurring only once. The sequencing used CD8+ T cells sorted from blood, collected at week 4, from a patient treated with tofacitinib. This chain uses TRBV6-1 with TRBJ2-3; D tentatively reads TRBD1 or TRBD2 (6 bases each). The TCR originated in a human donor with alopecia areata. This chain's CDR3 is CASTGGLHTDTQYF. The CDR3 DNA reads TGTGCCAGCACTGGGGGGCTGCACACAGATACGCAGTATTTT.